A selection of T cell receptor beta chains follows, all from one sample in a study of lymphopenia after photon versus proton radiotherapy. This table comes from immunoSEQ multiplex PCR, and its TCRdb copy is limited to in-frame clones, with some not included. The sample records about 68,000 clones, approximately 90% being singletons. The sample in question was peripheral blood, obtained from a patient treated with photon-based radiotherapy. The receptors shown here come from a woman between 65 and 79 years old with pancreatic cancer. CDR3s include the opening cysteine and the closing phenylalanine or tryptophan. The D gene is left open where the match is weak. Clone sizes are given selectively: once, few, many, or a class where the clone is expanded.

clone_size d_call j_call v_call cdr3_nt cdr3_aa
- - TRBJ2-1 TRBV18 TGTGCCAGCTCACCAGCAGGAAGCTCCTACAATGAGCAGTTCTTC CASSPAGSSYNEQFF
few - TRBJ2-5 TRBV5-5 TGTGCCAGCAGGTCGACGGGGCAAGAGACCCAGTACTTC CASRSTGQETQYF
once TRBD2 TRBJ2-7 TRBV28 TGTGCCAGCAGCCGGGGGGGCGGGAGGAGTTACGAGCAGTACTTC CASSRGGGRSYEQYF
- - TRBJ2-3 TRBV6-5 TGTGCCAGCAGTTACACACAGGGTTCCTCCGAGCAGTATTTT CASSYTQGSSEQYF
- TRBD1 TRBJ2-7 TRBV5-1 TGCGCCAGCAGCTTTGGACAGGTCGGCAACGAGCAGTACTTC CASSFGQVGNEQYF
- TRBD1 TRBJ2-7 TRBV28 TGTGCCAGCAGTACCCATTGGGACAGCGACTACGAGCAGTACTTC CASSTHWDSDYEQYF
- - TRBJ2-3 TRBV7-2 TGTGCCAGCAGCCCGAGTGGAATGACAGATACGCAGTATTTT CASSPSGMTDTQYF
- - TRBJ2-5 TRBV5-5 TGTGCCAGCAGTTATTTGGGCCCCCAAGAGACCCAGTACTTC CASSYLGPQETQYF
- - TRBJ2-7 TRBV11-2 TGTGCCAGCAGCTTGTTGCGCGAGCAGTACTTC CASSLLREQYF
- - TRBJ2-7 TRBV15 TGTGCCACCAGCAGAGACCCGGGTTCTACCTCCTACGAGCAGTACTTC CATSRDPGSTSYEQYF
- - TRBJ2-3 TRBV7-3 TGTGCCAGCAGCTTATCTAGTCCAGATACGCAGTATTTT CASSLSSPDTQYF
- TRBD1 TRBJ1-5 TRBV28 TGTGCCAGCAGTTTCCCCCACGGAGGGGGCGGGGGTCAGCCCCAGCATTTT CASSFPHGGGGGQPQHF
- - TRBJ1-6 TRBV7-9 TGTGCCAGCAGCTCGGCGGGGGAGGGCAATTCACCCCTCCACTTT CASSSAGEGNSPLHF
- - TRBJ2-3 TRBV19 TGTGCCAGTGGAGTCACAGATACGCAGTATTTT CASGVTDTQYF
- - TRBJ2-5 TRBV7-2 TGTGCCAGCAGCTCCGTCCTGGAGACCCAGTACTTC CASSSVLETQYF
- - TRBJ2-1 TRBV19 TGTGCCAGTACGGGTGGGTACGAGCAGTTCTTC CASTGGYEQFF
- - TRBJ2-1 TRBV5-4 TGTGCCAGCAGCCGTGGTGGACAGAACAATGAGCAGTTCTTC CASSRGGQNNEQFF
- TRBD1 TRBJ2-7 TRBV28 TGTGCCAGCAGTCCTAACAGGGGGGCCTCCTCCTACGAGCAGTACTTC CASSPNRGASSYEQYF
- - TRBJ2-1 TRBV29-1 TGCAGCGTTGTTTCGGGTATCTCCTACAATGAGCAGTTCTTC CSVVSGISYNEQFF
once TRBD1 TRBJ1-6 TRBV19 TGTGCCAGTACCTCACACACAGGGGGAAATTCACCCCTCCACTTT CASTSHTGGNSPLHF
- TRBD2 TRBJ2-5 TRBV19 TGTGCCAGTAGCCCGACGGGACTACCCCCGGAGACCCAGTACTTC CASSPTGLPPETQYF
few TRBD2 TRBJ2-1 TRBV18 TGTGCCAGCTCACTAGCGGGAAGTGCCTACAATGAGCAGTTCTTC CASSLAGSAYNEQFF
few - TRBJ1-2 TRBV10-3 TGTGCCATCAGTGAGCCGGAGAGTCTAGGCTACACCTTC CAISEPESLGYTF
- - TRBJ2-3 TRBV4-3 TGCGCCAGCAGCCAAGATTCCCAGGGATTAGATACGCAGTATTTT CASSQDSQGLDTQYF
- - TRBJ2-7 TRBV11-1 TGTGCCAGCAGCTTAGGCGGGCCATACGAGCAGTACTTC CASSLGGPYEQYF
- TRBD2 TRBJ2-1 TRBV27 TGTGCCAGCAGTTTATGGACAGCGGGAGTCGATGAGCAGTTCTTC CASSLWTAGVDEQFF
- TRBD2 TRBJ2-7 TRBV19 TGTGCCAGTAGCGAGCGGGAGAACTCCTACGAGCAGTACTTC CASSERENSYEQYF
- TRBD1 TRBJ1-5 TRBV27 TGTGCCAGCAGTTTAGCCAGGGACAGGGTGGATCAGCCCCAGCATTTT CASSLARDRVDQPQHF
- - TRBJ2-7 TRBV28 TGTGCCAGCAGCCAGGGGGGGGCCTTCACCCGCGAGCAGTACTTC CASSQGGAFTREQYF
- TRBD1 TRBJ1-1 TRBV7-9 TGTGCCAGCAGCTTAAGAGACAGGGGCACTGAAGCTTTCTTT CASSLRDRGTEAFF
- TRBD2 TRBJ2-1 TRBV4-2 TGTGCCAGCAGCCAAGAACCAGTTCGCGGGAGTGGGAGTGAGCAGTTCTTC CASSQEPVRGSGSEQFF
- TRBD2 TRBJ2-2 TRBV7-6 TGTGCCAGCAGCGGCGCGGGAGTCACCGGGGAGCTGTTTTTT CASSGAGVTGELFF
- TRBD1 TRBJ2-1 TRBV4-2 TGTGCCAGCAGCCCCCGCCGGACAGGGGCATACAATGAGCAGTTCTTC CASSPRRTGAYNEQFF
- TRBD2 TRBJ2-5 TRBV9 TGTGCCAGCAGCGTTAGCGGGGAAGAGACCCAGTACTTC CASSVSGEETQYF
- - TRBJ2-3 TRBV7-9 TGTGCCAGCAGCGAAACATCTAGCGTTAGCACAGATACGCAGTATTTT CASSETSSVSTDTQYF
- - TRBJ1-1 TRBV19 TGTGCCAGTAGTATAGTTGCCGGGGGCCCCTTGAACACTGAAGCTTTCTTT CASSIVAGGPLNTEAFF
- - TRBJ1-2 TRBV29-1 TGCAGCACTCGGGGCAGGGAGGGGTATGGCTACACCTTC CSTRGREGYGYTF
- - TRBJ2-5 TRBV5-1 TGCGCCAGCAGCTTGGGGGACGGAGAGACCCAGTACTTC CASSLGDGETQYF
- - TRBJ2-5 TRBV5-6 TGTGCCAGCAGCCGTGACCCACGAGGGGAGACCCAGTACTTC CASSRDPRGETQYF
- - TRBJ1-5 TRBV25-1 TGTGCCAGCAGTGAATACTTAGGGGCCCGCAATCAGCCCCAGCATTTT CASSEYLGARNQPQHF